This T cell receptor beta chain appears in the sequencing data of a study of blood T cell repertoires in COVID-19. Study at large: Sites in the United States, Italy and Spain provided acute and convalescent COVID-19 samples. Sources were T cells, B-cell-depleted T cells, or PBMCs; the material itself was cDNA or gDNA.

The J segment lost 7 bases and the V segment lost 7 bases, leaving 4 bases of the junction unmatched. There are 14 residues in the CDR3. Looked up from germline, CDR1 is SEHNR and CDR2 is FQNEAQ (reference sequence). Original data processing: Counts of nucleated cells, estimated from reference gene primer amplification, were obtained. TCRdb's table, derived via immunoSEQ multiplex PCR, lists solely in-frame clones and lacks some. V, J and clone size are taken as reported in that table, and D and trimming were inferred from the DNA itself. The top ten hold over 4% of the sample, which has 55,000 to 75,000 clones, about 86% seen once.

The sequenced sample consisted of peripheral blood. J is TRBJ1-6 and V is TRBV7-9, with TRBD1 matching over 10 bases. The sequence was collected from a man over 45 with acute or convalescent COVID-19. CDR3 nucleotide sequence: TGTGCCAGCACGGACAGGGGGACGAATTCACCCCTCCACTTT. Its protein is CASTDRGTNSPLHF. Supplemented by reference TRBV7-9 and TRBJ1-6, the full variable domain reads DTGVSQNPRHKITKRGQNVTFRCDPISEHNRLYWYRQTLGQGPEFLTYFQNEAQLEKSRLLSDRFSAERPKGSFSTLEIQRTEQGDSAMYLCASTDRGTNSPLHFGNGTRLTVT.